This paragraph covers one T cell receptor (beta chain) sequence. The table came from immunoSEQ multiplex PCR; TCRdb's copy has only in-frame clones and leaves some out. This table has some 140,000 clones, around 90% appearing once. The sample is drawn from a study of T cell responses to AZD1222 COVID-19 vaccine. CDR1 and CDR2 from the germline V gene are MGHDK and SYGVNS. V was cut by 3 bases and J by 7 bases, with 12 bases left in between. This CDR3 spans 13 amino acids. This rearrangement joins TRBV25-1 to TRBJ1-1, with D unresolved. The sequence was obtained from an adult in good health. Sample: peripheral blood, taken on day 0 of AZD1222 vaccination. CDR3: CASSDQTTVEAFF. As DNA, the CDR3 is TGTGCCAGCAGTGACCAAACGACTGTTGAAGCTTTCTTT.